The present T cell receptor beta chain was sequenced within a study of cytomegalovirus exposure and HLA in healthy donors. In the study overall: Unique TCR beta sequences numbering some 110 million came from 190 million or so T cells in an earlier analysis. Study-wide points: Productive rates of about 87% or about 30% were seen for most TCR beta V segments in an earlier analysis. Cytomegalovirus association was listed for 164 TCR beta chains. Likely technical artifact: a cluster of highly shared sequence variants.

CDR3 size: 14 residues. J was trimmed by 3 bases and V by 5 bases; bases with no gene match: 7. Germline CDR1 reads SEHNR; CDR2 reads FQNEAQ (reference sequence). The primer mix had 60 Vbeta and 13 Jbeta primers. Repertoires were generated with immunoSEQ multiplex PCR, while TCRdb's copy carries only in-frame clones and drops some. The sample lists 140,000 or so clones, about 79% occurring once. This clone occurred once. Its cognate antigen is unknown. The sequence was obtained from a woman in her twenties or thirties in good health and CMV-seronegative. The chain has TRBV7-9 and TRBJ2-7; 7 positions agree with TRBD1. The material sequenced was PBMCs. The CDR3 nucleotides read TGTGCCAGCAGCCCTCAAGACAGGGTCTACGAGCAGTACTTC. Translated, it gives CASSPQDRVYEQYF.